One sample yielded the 23 T cell receptor beta chains listed below, sequenced in a study of cytomegalovirus exposure and HLA in healthy donors. Amplification used 60 Vbeta primers and 13 Jbeta primers. Clones were read by immunoSEQ multiplex PCR, and TCRdb kept only the in-frame ones, dropping some. The top ten clones hold roughly 2.1% of a sample with 210,000 or so clones, roughly four fifths of them seen once. Specimen: PBMCs. These receptors all stem from a woman in her twenties or thirties in good health and CMV-seropositive.

The chain couples TRBV28 to TRBJ2-7, with D uncertain. CDR3 length: 14 residues. Germline loops: CDR1 MDHEN, CDR2 SYDVKM. V was clipped by 3 bases and J by 0 bases, with 9 bases between them. In nucleotides, the CDR3 is TGTGCCAGCAGTTTTCGGAGACGCTCCTACGAGCAGTACTTC. Amino acids: CASSFRRRSYEQYF.

The chain employs TRBV7-9 and TRBJ2-7, with 7 nucleotides matching TRBD1. CDR1 and CDR2 (germline): SEHNR, FQNEAQ (reference sequence). Trimming took 5 bases from V and 0 from J; bases not matched to a gene: 7. The CDR3 totals 15 residues. CDR3 in DNA: TGTGCCAGCAGCACGGACAGGTGGAGCTCCTACGAGCAGTACTTC. Its protein product is CASSTDRWSSYEQYF.

The table lists this clone with a few counts. The CDR3 here is CASSPPAVGRGWGYF. The CDR3 nucleotides read TGTGCCAGCAGCCCACCGGCAGTAGGTCGGGGTTGGGGGTACTTC. The rearrangement joins TRBV28 to TRBJ2-7; TRBD2 might be the D (5 bases). Trimming took off 6 bases at V and 12 bases at J, with 27 bases between the two ends. Germline CDR1 MDHEN, CDR2 SYDVKM. The CDR3 has 15 amino acids.

This chain uses TRBV19 with TRBJ1-6; the D gene is possibly TRBD1 (6 bases). Germline V lookup: CDR1 LNHDA, CDR2 SQIVND (reference sequence). CDR3 size: 17 residues. V lost 7 bases and J 7 bases, leaving 23 bases between the germline ends. CDR3 coding DNA: TGTGCCAGTATTTTTGGACCCAGGACAGCCCGAAATTCACCCCTCCACTTT. Protein sequence: CASIFGPRTARNSPLHF.

V usage is TRBV4-3 and J usage is TRBJ2-7, with 7 bases lining up with TRBD2. V shed 4 bases and J 5 bases; nucleotides not matched to a gene: 20. The CDR3 spans 18 residues. Germline V lookup: CDR1 LGHNA, CDR2 YSLEER. The CDR3 region is CASSPLPKFGGLVDEQYF. Written as DNA, the CDR3 is TGCGCCAGCAGCCCGTTGCCTAAGTTCGGGGGGTTAGTTGACGAGCAGTACTTC.

This chain joins TRBV5-1 and TRBJ2-5, with D uncertain. Trimming removed 3 bases from V and 5 bases from J, with 14 bases in between. The CDR3 is made up of 14 amino acids. Germline V gene sequence: CDR1 SGHRS, CDR2 YFSETQ. This chain's CDR3 is CASSSQAPSETQYF. CDR3 nucleotide sequence: TGCGCCAGCAGCTCTCAAGCGCCCTCGGAGACCCAGTACTTC.

The genes are TRBV19 and TRBJ1-1; D is unclear. Germline-derived CDR1 and CDR2 are LNHDA and SQIVND (reference sequence). CDR3 length equals 12 residues. The V gene lost 8 bases and the J gene lost 7 bases, with 14 bases spanning the gap. CDR3 DNA: TGTGCCAGTTGTTCCGCGCGAGGTGAAGCTTTCTTT. Residues: CASCSARGEAFF.

This chain links TRBV18 with TRBJ2-3; TRBD2 matches at 9 bases. This CDR3 contains 17 residues. After removal of 4 bases from V and 2 bases from J, the junction contained 10 bases not matched to a gene. Germline CDR1 KGHSH, CDR2 LQKENI. The CDR3 loop reads CASSLGWTSDFTDTQYF. CDR3 DNA sequence: TGTGCCAGCTCACTTGGATGGACTAGCGACTTCACAGATACGCAGTATTTT. Full variable domain (remainder filled in from reference TRBV18 and TRBJ2-3): NAGVMQNPRHLVRRRGQEARLRCSPMKGHSHVYWYRQLPEEGLKFMVYLQKENIIDESGMPKERFSAEFPKEGPSILRIQQVVRGDSAAYFCASSLGWTSDFTDTQYFGPGTRLTVL.

Only a few counts were recorded for this clone. The chain combines TRBV7-9 with TRBJ2-5; D perhaps matches TRBD2 (6 bases). The V end was cut by 5 bases, the J end by 2 bases, with 18 bases between. This CDR3 has 16 amino acids. Germline CDR1 and CDR2: SEHNR and FQNEAQ (reference sequence). CDR3 coding DNA: TGTGCCAGCAGCCCGCTCGGGACTCTGGGACAAGAGACCCAGTACTTC. Translated: CASSPLGTLGQETQYF.

V usage is TRBV7-2 and J usage is TRBJ2-1; TRBD2 might be the D (6 bases). V gave up 3 bases and J gave up 9 bases, with 15 bases separating them. The CDR3 length is 14 residues. Germline V gene sequence: CDR1 SGHTA, CDR2 FQGNSA. The CDR3 DNA sequence: TGTGCCAGCAGCTTTGGAGGGAGCGCTTTTGAGCAGTTCTTC. Its protein is CASSFGGSAFEQFF. The complete variable domain, with remaining parts taken from reference TRBV7-2 and TRBJ2-1, reads GAGVSQSPSNKVTEKGKDVELRCDPISGHTALYWYRQSLGQGLEFLIYFQGNSAPDKSGLPSDRFSAERTGGSVSTLTIQRTQQEDSAVYLCASSFGGSAFEQFFGPGTRLTVL.

The CDR3 nucleotides read TGCGCCAGCAGCTCCGGGACAAACTACGAGCAGTACTTC. Encoded protein: CASSSGTNYEQYF. The chain recombines TRBV5-1 with TRBJ2-7; D is possibly TRBD1 (6 bases). Germline V gene lookup returns CDR1 SGHRS and CDR2 YFSETQ. V dropped 3 bases and J dropped 3 bases, with 10 bases sitting between them. The CDR3 extends over 13 amino acids.

The genes are TRBV11-2 and TRBJ2-5, with a possible D match to TRBD2 (5 bases). Per germline, CDR1 SGHAT and CDR2 FQNNGV. The CDR3 has 14 amino acids. With 5 bases removed from V and 1 base from J, the gap between germline ends came to 11 bases. DNA for the CDR3: TGTGCCAGCAGCCCCGGGATAGCCCAAGAGACCCAGTACTTC. The encoded protein is CASSPGIAQETQYF.

The chain has TRBV21-1 and TRBJ2-7; the D call of TRBD2 is as the table states it, not checked on the DNA. TRBV21-1 constitutes a pseudogene. The CDR3 runs 19 residues. The CDR3 spells CASSPRRGKPPGGHYEQYF. CDR3 sequence (DNA): TGTGCCAGCAGCCCCCGAAGGGGGAAACCCCCGGGGGGACACTACGAGCAGTACTTC.

The chain uses TRBV7-2 and TRBJ2-5, with TRBD1 matching over 11 bases. V was clipped by 1 base and J by 5 bases; unmatched bases: 3. CDR1 is SGHTA and CDR2 is FQGNSA in the germline V gene. The CDR3 consists of 15 residues. CDR3 in DNA: TGTGCCAGCAGCTTAGGGACAGGGGGCTGGGAGACCCAGTACTTC. Its protein is CASSLGTGGWETQYF.

CDR3 residues: CATDTSGRSYEQYF. The CDR3, as DNA: TGTGCCACAGACACTAGCGGGAGATCCTACGAGCAGTACTTC. The V gene is TRBV2, the J gene TRBJ2-7; TRBD2 aligns across 11 bases. V lost 10 bases and J lost 1; bases outside the gene matches: 6. This CDR3 has 14 residues. The V gene's germline CDR1 is SNHLY and CDR2 FYNNEI.

This clone was detected a few times. CDR3 sequence reads: CATYPGGAGANVLTF. The CDR3 DNA follows: TGTGCCACATATCCAGGAGGCGCTGGGGCCAACGTCCTGACTTTC. The chain carries TRBV5-4 and TRBJ2-6; D possibly corresponds to TRBD2 (5 bases). CDR3 length: 15 amino acids. Germline loops: CDR1 SGHNT, CDR2 YYREEE (reference sequence). Trimming stripped 9 bases from V and 2 bases from J, with 15 bases between.

This clone was counted a few times. The chain employs TRBV7-2 and TRBJ2-7; D remains unclear. Germline loops: CDR1 SGHTA, CDR2 FQGNSA. This CDR3 contains 13 residues. Trimming removed 5 bases from V and 5 bases from J, with 13 bases in between. CDR3 sequence reads: CASSPRWRNEQYF. The CDR3 nucleotides are TGTGCCAGCAGCCCCCGGTGGAGAAACGAGCAGTACTTC.

The chain combines TRBV10-3 with TRBJ1-2, with 7 bases aligning to TRBD1. The CDR3 is 14 residues long. Germline V gene sequence: CDR1 ENHRY, CDR2 SYGVKD. The junction had 15 bases not matched to a gene; V was cut back by 10 bases and J by 7 bases. The CDR3 is CATSTNRGGSGYTF. The DNA for the CDR3 is TGTGCCACCTCGACCAACAGGGGAGGTTCTGGCTACACCTTC.

The rearrangement links TRBV5-4 to TRBJ1-1; no reliable D call. Germline V lookup: CDR1 SGHNT, CDR2 YYREEE (reference sequence). The CDR3 spans 12 residues. V lost 5 bases, J lost 3 bases, and 8 bases lay in between. The CDR3 region is CASRGSDTEAFF. CDR3 in DNA: TGTGCCAGCAGGGGCTCGGACACTGAAGCTTTCTTT.

V usage is TRBV7-2 and J usage is TRBJ1-1; D is unclear. Deletions cut 8 bases from V and 1 base from J, with 11 bases between. The CDR3 sequence is 13 residues long. Germline values: CDR1 SGHTA, CDR2 FQGNSA. The CDR3 is CASRRAENTEAFF. DNA of the CDR3: TGTGCCAGCCGACGCGCGGAGAACACTGAAGCTTTCTTT.

This chain joins TRBV18 and TRBJ2-3; the D gene is possibly TRBD1 (6 bases). Germline V gene sequence: CDR1 KGHSH, CDR2 LQKENI. This CDR3 is 14 amino acids long. The V end lost 8 bases, the J end lost 0 bases, and 12 bases lay between the germline ends. The CDR3 coding sequence is TGTGCCAGCGGGACACTTCAAAGCACAGATACGCAGTATTTT. It translates to CASGTLQSTDTQYF.

The chain is built from TRBV4-3 and TRBJ2-3; D may be TRBD1 (5 bases). Per germline, CDR1 LGHNA and CDR2 YSLEER. The CDR3 length is 16 residues. Trimming took off 1 base at V and 4 bases at J, with 15 bases between the two ends. DNA of the CDR3: TGCGCCAGCAGCCAAGCCCCAACGGGCAGGGCAGATACGCAGTATTTT. Encoded protein: CASSQAPTGRADTQYF.

The J gene is TRBJ2-1, the V gene TRBV7-2, with D maybe TRBD2 (5 bases). Trimming left V 0 bases short and J 10 bases short, with 13 bases between. Germline-derived CDR1 and CDR2 are SGHTA and FQGNSA. The CDR3 has 14 residues. CDR3 sequence (DNA): TGTGCCAGCAGCTTAGCCGGGGTGCCGGGGGAGCAGTTCTTC. The encoded protein is CASSLAGVPGEQFF.